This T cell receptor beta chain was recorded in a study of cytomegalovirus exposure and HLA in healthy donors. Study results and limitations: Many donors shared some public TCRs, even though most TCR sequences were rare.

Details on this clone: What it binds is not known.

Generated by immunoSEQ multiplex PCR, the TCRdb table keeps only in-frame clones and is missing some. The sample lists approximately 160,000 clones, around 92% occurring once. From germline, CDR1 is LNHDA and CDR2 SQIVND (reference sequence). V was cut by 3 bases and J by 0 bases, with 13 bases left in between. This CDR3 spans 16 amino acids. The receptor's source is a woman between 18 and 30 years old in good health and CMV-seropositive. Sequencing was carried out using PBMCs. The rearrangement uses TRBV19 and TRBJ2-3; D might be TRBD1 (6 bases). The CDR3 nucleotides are TGTGCCAGTAGTATGTGGGGGCAGGAAAGCACAGATACGCAGTATTTT. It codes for CASSMWGQESTDTQYF.